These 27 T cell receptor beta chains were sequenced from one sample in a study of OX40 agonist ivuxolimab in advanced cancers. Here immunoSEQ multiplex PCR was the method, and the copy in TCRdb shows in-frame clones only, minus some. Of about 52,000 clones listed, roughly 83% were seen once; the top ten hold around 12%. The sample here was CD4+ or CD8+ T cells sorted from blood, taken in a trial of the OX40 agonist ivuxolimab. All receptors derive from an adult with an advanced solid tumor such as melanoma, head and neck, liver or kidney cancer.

The chain's CDR3 is CASTGGTGELFF. The CDR3 nucleotides are TGTGCCAGCACAGGGGGCACCGGGGAGCTGTTTTTT. This sequence joins TRBV28 and TRBJ2-2; 7 bases map to TRBD1. The CDR3 has 12 residues. CDR1 is MDHEN, CDR2 SYDVKM, per germline. V was pared by 7 bases and J by 4 bases, with 0 bases of the junction left unmatched.

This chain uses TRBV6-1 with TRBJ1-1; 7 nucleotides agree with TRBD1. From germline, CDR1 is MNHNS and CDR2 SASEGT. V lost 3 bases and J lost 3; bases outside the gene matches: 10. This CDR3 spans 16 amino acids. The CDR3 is CASSENTGALDTEAFF. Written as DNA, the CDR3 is TGTGCCAGCAGTGAGAACACAGGGGCCTTGGACACTGAAGCTTTCTTT.

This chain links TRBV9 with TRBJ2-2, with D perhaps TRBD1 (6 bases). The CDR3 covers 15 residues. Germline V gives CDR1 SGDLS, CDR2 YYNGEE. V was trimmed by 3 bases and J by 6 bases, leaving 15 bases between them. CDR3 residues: CASSGWGQGSGELFF. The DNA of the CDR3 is TGTGCCAGCAGCGGTTGGGGGCAGGGCTCCGGGGAGCTGTTTTTT.

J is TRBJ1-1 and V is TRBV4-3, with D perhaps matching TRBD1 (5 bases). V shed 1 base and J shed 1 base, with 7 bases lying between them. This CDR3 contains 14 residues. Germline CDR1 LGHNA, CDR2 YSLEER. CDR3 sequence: CASSQGTKNTEAFF. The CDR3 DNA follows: TGCGCCAGCAGCCAAGGGACAAAGAACACTGAAGCTTTCTTT.

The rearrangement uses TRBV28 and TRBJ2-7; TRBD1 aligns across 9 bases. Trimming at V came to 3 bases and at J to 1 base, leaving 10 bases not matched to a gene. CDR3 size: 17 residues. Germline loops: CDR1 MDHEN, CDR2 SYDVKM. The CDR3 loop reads CASSFLLGTGMSYEQYF. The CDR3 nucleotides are TGTGCCAGCAGTTTTCTCCTCGGGACAGGGATGTCCTACGAGCAGTACTTC.

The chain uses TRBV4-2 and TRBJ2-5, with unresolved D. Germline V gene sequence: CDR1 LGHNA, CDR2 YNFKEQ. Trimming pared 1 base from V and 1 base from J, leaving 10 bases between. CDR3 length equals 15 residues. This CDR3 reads CASSQVLSFQETQYF. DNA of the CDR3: TGTGCCAGCAGCCAAGTCCTCTCATTCCAAGAGACCCAGTACTTC.

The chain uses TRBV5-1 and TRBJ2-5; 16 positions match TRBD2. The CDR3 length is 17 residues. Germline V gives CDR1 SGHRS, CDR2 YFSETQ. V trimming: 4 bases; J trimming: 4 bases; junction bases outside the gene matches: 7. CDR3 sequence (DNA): TGCGCCAGCAGCCAGGGACTAGCGGGGGGGCCCGTAGAGACCCAGTACTTC. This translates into CASSQGLAGGPVETQYF.

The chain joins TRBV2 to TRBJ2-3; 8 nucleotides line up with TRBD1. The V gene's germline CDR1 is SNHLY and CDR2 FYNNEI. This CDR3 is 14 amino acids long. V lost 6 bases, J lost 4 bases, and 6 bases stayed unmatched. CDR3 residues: CASRMDRAADTQYF. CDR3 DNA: TGTGCCAGCAGAATGGACAGGGCGGCAGATACGCAGTATTTT.

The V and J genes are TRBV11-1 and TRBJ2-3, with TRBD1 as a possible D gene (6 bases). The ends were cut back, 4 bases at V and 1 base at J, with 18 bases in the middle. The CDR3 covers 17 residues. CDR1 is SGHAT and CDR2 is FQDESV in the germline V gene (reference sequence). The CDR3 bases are TGTGCCAGCAGCTCAGACTTAGTGGGGGCGGGCACAGATACGCAGTATTTT. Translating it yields CASSSDLVGAGTDTQYF.

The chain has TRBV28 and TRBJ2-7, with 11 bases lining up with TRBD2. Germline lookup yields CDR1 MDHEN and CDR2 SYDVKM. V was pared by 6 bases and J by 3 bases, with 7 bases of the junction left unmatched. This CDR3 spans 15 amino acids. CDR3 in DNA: TGTGCCAGCAGCCGACTAGCGGGATCGCGCTACGAGCAGTACTTC. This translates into CASSRLAGSRYEQYF.

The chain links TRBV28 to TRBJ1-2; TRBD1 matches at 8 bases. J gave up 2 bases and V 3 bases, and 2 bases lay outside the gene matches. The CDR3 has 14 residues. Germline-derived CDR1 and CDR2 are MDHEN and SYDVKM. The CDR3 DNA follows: TGTGCCAGCAGTTTTCAGGGGGCCAACTATGGCTACACCTTC. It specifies CASSFQGANYGYTF.

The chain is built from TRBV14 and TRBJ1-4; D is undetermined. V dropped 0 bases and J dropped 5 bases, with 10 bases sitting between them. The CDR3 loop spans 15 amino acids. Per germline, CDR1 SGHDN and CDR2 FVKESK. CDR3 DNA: TGTGCCAGCAGCCAAGAAAACAGTCTCAATGAAAAACTGTTTTTT. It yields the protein CASSQENSLNEKLFF. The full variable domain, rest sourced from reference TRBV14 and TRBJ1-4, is EAGVTQFPSHSVIEKGQTVTLRCDPISGHDNLYWYRRVMGKEIKFLLHFVKESKQDESGMPNNRFLAERTGGTYSTLKVQPAELEDSGVYFCASSQENSLNEKLFFGSGTQLSVL.

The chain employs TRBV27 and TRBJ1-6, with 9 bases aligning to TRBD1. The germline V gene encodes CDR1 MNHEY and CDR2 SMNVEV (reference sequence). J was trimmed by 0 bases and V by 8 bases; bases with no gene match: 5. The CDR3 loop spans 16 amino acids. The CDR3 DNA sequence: TGTGCCAGCGCCCAGGGACAGGGCTCCTATAATTCACCCCTCCACTTT. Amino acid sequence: CASAQGQGSYNSPLHF.

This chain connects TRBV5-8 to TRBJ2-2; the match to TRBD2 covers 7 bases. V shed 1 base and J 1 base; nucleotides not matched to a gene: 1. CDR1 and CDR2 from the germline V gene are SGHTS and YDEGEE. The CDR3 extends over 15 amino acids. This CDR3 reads CASSLWGGNTGELFF. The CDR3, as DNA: TGTGCCAGCAGCTTGTGGGGGGGGAACACCGGGGAGCTGTTTTTT.

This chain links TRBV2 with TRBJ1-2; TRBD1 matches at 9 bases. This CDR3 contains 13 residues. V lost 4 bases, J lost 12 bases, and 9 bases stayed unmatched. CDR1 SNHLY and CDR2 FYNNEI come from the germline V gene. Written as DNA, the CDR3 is TGTGCCAGCAGTGGATCCGGGACAGGGCAAAACACCTTC. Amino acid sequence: CASSGSGTGQNTF.

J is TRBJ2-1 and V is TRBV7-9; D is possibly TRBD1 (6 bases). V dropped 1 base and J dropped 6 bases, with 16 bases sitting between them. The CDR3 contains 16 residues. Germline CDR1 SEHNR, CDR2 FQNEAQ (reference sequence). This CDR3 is CASSLEPQGLGNEQFF. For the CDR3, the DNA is TGTGCCAGCAGCTTAGAACCACAGGGTCTGGGCAATGAGCAGTTCTTC.

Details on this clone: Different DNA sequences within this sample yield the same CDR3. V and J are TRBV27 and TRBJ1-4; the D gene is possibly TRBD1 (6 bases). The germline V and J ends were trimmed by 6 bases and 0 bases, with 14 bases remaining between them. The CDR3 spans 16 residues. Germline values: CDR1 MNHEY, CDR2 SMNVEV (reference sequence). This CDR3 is CASSGTPVATNEKLFF. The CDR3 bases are TGTGCCAGCAGCGGGACACCAGTTGCAACTAATGAAAAACTGTTTTTT.

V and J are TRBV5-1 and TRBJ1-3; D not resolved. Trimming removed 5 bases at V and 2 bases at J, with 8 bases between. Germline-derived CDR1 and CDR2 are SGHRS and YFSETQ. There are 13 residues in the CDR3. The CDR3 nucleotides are TGCGCCAGCAGTAAATCACCTGGAAACACCATATATTTT. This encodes CASSKSPGNTIYF. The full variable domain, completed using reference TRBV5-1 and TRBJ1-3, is KAGVTQTPRYLIKTRGQQVTLSCSPISGHRSVSWYQQTPGQGLQFLFEYFSETQRNKGNFPGRFSGRQFSNSRSEMNVSTLELGDSALYLCASSKSPGNTIYFGEGSWLTVV.

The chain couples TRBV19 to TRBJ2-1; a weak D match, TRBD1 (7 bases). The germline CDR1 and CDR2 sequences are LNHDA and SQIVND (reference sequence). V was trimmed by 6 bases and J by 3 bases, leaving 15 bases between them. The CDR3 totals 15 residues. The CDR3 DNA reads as TGTGCCAGTAGCGGGGGCAGGGGGAGCTACAATGAGCAGTTCTTC. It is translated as CASSGGRGSYNEQFF.

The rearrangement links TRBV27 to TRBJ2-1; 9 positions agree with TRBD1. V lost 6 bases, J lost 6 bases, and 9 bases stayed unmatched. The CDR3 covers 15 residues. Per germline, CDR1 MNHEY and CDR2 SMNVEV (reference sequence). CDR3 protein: CASRSGQGSGNEQFF. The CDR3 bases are TGTGCCAGCAGGTCGGGACAGGGAAGTGGCAATGAGCAGTTCTTC.

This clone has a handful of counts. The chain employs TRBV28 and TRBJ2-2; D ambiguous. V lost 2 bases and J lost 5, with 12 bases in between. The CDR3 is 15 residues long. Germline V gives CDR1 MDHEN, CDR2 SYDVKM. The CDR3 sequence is CASSLPSFGTGELFF. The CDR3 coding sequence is TGTGCCAGCAGTTTACCTTCGTTTGGGACCGGGGAGCTGTTTTTT.

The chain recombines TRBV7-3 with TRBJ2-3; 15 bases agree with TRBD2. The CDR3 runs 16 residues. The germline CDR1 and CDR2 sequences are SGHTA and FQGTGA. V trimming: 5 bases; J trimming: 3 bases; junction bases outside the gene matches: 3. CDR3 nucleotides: TGTGCCAGCAGCCGCGGGACTAGCGGGAGGACAGATACGCAGTATTTT. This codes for CASSRGTSGRTDTQYF.

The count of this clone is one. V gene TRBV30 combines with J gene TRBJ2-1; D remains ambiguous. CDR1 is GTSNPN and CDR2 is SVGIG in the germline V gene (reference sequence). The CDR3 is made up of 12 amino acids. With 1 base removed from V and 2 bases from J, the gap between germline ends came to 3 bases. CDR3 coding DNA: TGTGCCTGGAGTGGAACCTACAATGAGCAGTTCTTC. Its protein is CAWSGTYNEQFF.

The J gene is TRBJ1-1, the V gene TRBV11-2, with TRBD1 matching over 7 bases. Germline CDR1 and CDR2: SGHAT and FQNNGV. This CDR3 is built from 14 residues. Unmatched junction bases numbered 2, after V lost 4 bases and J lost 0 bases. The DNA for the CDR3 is TGTGCCAGCAGCTACAGGGGCATGAACACTGAAGCTTTCTTT. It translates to CASSYRGMNTEAFF.

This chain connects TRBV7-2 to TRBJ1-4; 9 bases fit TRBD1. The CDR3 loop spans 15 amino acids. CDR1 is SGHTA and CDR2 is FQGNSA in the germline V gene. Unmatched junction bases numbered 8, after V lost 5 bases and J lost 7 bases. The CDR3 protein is CASSAPGQGAEKLFF. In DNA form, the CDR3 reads TGTGCCAGCAGCGCACCGGGACAGGGTGCTGAAAAACTGTTTTTT.

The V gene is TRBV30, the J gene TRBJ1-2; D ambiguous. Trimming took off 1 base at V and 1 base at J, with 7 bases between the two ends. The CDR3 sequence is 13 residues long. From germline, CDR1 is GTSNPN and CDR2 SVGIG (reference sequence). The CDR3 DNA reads TGTGCCTGGAGTGGCGGGGTTAACTATGGCTACACCTTC. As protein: CAWSGGVNYGYTF.

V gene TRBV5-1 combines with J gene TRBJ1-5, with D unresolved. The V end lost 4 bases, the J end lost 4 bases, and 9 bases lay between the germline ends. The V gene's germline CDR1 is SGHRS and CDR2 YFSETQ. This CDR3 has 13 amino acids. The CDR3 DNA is TGCGCCAGCAGCGAAAACCCGAATCAGCCCCAGCATTTT. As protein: CASSENPNQPQHF.